Presented here are 11 T cell receptor beta chains from one specimen sequenced in a study of graft-versus-host responses after intestinal transplantation. Libraries were prepared by immunoSEQ multiplex PCR; TCRdb keeps only in-frame clonotypes and omits some of them. The sample carries roughly 38,000 clones, approximately 96% recorded once. This specimen consisted of PBMCs, obtained 16 days after intestinal transplant. These receptors were collected from a human patient who received an intestinal transplant, so some T cells may come from the graft donor.

The CDR3 DNA reads TGTGCCAGCAGCTTAGGTGGTGGGAGCGCCTACAATGAGCAGTTCTTC. Protein product: CASSLGGGSAYNEQFF. The chain is built from TRBV11-2 and TRBJ2-1; a possible D gene is TRBD2 (5 bases). The V and J ends lost 1 base and 2 bases respectively, with 12 bases between them. From germline, CDR1 is SGHAT and CDR2 FQNNGV. The length of the CDR3 is 16 residues.

In its sample, this clone was seen a few times. The genes are TRBV11-2 and TRBJ2-2; no clear D. V was cut by 4 bases and J by 6 bases, with 12 bases left in between. Germline values: CDR1 SGHAT, CDR2 FQNNGV. CDR3 length: 14 residues. The CDR3 DNA sequence: TGTGCCAGCAGCTCGATCGTAGCCGCCGGGGAGCTGTTTTTT. This codes for CASSSIVAAGELFF.

The chain has TRBV10-3 and TRBJ2-2; D may correspond to TRBD1 or TRBD2 (5 bases each). Between the trimmed V and J ends, which lost 4 bases and 3 bases, there was a span of 9 bases. Germline-derived CDR1 and CDR2 are ENHRY and SYGVKD. This CDR3 is built from 14 residues. The CDR3 coding sequence is TGTGCCATCAGTGGAGGGGTCGACACCGGGGAGCTGTTTTTT. Translating it yields CAISGGVDTGELFF.

The rearrangement uses TRBV6-1 and TRBJ2-7; D is possibly TRBD1 (5 bases). V was clipped by 2 bases and J by 2 bases, with 13 bases between them. Germline CDR1 is MNHNS and CDR2 is SASEGT. This CDR3 has 15 amino acids. This chain's CDR3 is CASSETSGITYEQYF. The DNA of the CDR3 is TGTGCCAGCAGTGAAACCTCAGGGATTACCTACGAGCAGTACTTC.

The CDR3 is CASSPLPGEGETQYF. The CDR3 DNA reads TGTGCCAGCAGCCCCCTTCCGGGAGAAGGGGAGACCCAGTACTTC. The chain is built from TRBV7-9 and TRBJ2-5, with TRBD2 as a possible D gene (6 bases). This CDR3 spans 15 amino acids. The V and J ends lost 5 bases and 5 bases respectively, with 18 bases between them. CDR1 is SEHNR, CDR2 FQNEAQ, per germline (reference sequence).

The J gene is TRBJ1-4, the V gene TRBV6-6; D is perhaps TRBD1 (5 bases). CDR3 size: 14 residues. The germline V and J ends were trimmed by 4 bases and 7 bases, with 13 bases remaining between them. The V gene's germline CDR1 is MNHNY and CDR2 SVGAGI (reference sequence). The CDR3 here is CASSLGPQVEKLFF. In DNA form, the CDR3 reads TGTGCCAGCAGTTTGGGACCTCAAGTTGAAAAACTGTTTTTT.

The chain joins TRBV5-1 to TRBJ2-7; TRBD1 matches at 7 bases. Germline lookup yields CDR1 SGHRS and CDR2 YFSETQ. The CDR3 is made up of 14 amino acids. The V segment lost 3 bases and the J segment 5 bases; nucleotides outside the gene matches: 8. CDR3 region: CASSSSGTVNEQYF. CDR3 sequence (DNA): TGCGCCAGCAGCTCTTCCGGGACAGTCAACGAGCAGTACTTC.

V and J are TRBV15 and TRBJ2-7; D tentatively fits TRBD1 or TRBD2 (5 bases each). Per germline, CDR1 LNHNV and CDR2 YYDKDF (reference sequence). Between the trimmed V and J ends, which lost 0 bases and 0 bases, there was a span of 15 bases. The CDR3 consists of 17 residues. The CDR3 loop reads CATSRDPGPRSSYEQYF. In DNA, the CDR3 is TGTGCCACCAGCAGAGATCCGGGACCACGGAGCTCCTACGAGCAGTACTTC. Supplemented by reference TRBV15 and TRBJ2-7, the full variable domain reads DAMVIQNPRYQVTQFGKPVTLSCSQTLNHNVMYWYQQKSSQAPKLLFHYYDKDFNNEADTPDNFQSRRPNTSFCFLDIRSPGLGDTAMYLCATSRDPGPRSSYEQYFGPGTRLTVT.

This chain joins TRBV27 and TRBJ2-7, with 9 positions matching TRBD2. Looked up from germline, CDR1 is MNHEY and CDR2 is SMNVEV (reference sequence). The CDR3 has 15 amino acids. Germline trimming cut 0 bases from V and 2 bases from J; bases unmatched to any gene: 2. The CDR3 reads CASSLSKREAYEQYF. CDR3 nucleotide sequence: TGTGCCAGCAGTTTATCGAAGCGGGAGGCCTACGAGCAGTACTTC.

The V gene is TRBV27, the J gene TRBJ1-5, with 8 bases aligning to TRBD1. Germline V lookup: CDR1 MNHEY, CDR2 SMNVEV (reference sequence). Germline trimming cut 4 bases from V and 3 bases from J; bases unmatched to any gene: 5. The CDR3 spans 15 residues. In DNA form, the CDR3 reads TGTGCCAGCAGTTCCGGGACAGGTCACAATCAGCCCCAGCATTTT. Amino acid sequence: CASSSGTGHNQPQHF.

This chain connects TRBV29-1 to TRBJ2-1; D uncertain. The germline V and J ends were trimmed by 4 bases and 4 bases, with 8 bases remaining between them. The germline V gene encodes CDR1 SQVTM and CDR2 ANQGSEA. This CDR3 has 12 amino acids. The CDR3 spells CSVAAPYNEQFF. CDR3 nucleotide sequence: TGCAGCGTTGCAGCCCCGTACAATGAGCAGTTCTTC.